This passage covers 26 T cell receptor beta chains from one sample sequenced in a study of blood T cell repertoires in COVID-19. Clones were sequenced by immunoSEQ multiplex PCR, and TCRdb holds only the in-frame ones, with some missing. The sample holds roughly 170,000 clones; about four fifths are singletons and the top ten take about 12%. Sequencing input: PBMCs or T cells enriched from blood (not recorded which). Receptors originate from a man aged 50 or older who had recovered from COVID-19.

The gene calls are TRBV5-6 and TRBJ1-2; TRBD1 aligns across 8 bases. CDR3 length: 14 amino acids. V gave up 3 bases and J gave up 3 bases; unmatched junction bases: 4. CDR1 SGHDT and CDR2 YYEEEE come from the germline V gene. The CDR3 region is CASSYQDRDYGYTF. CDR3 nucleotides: TGTGCCAGCAGCTACCAGGACAGGGACTATGGCTACACCTTC.

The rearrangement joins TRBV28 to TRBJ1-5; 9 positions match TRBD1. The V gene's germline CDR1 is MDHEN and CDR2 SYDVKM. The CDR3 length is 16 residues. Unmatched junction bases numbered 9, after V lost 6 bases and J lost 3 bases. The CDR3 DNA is TGTGCCAGCAGCTACAGGACAGGGGCCCTCAATCAGCCCCAGCATTTT. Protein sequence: CASSYRTGALNQPQHF.

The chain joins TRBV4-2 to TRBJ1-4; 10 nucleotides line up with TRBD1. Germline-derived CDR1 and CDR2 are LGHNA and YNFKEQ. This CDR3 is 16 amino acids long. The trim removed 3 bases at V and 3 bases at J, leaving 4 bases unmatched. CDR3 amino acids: CASSHVGQGANEKLFF. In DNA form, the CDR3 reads TGTGCCAGCAGCCATGTTGGACAGGGGGCTAATGAAAAACTGTTTTTT.

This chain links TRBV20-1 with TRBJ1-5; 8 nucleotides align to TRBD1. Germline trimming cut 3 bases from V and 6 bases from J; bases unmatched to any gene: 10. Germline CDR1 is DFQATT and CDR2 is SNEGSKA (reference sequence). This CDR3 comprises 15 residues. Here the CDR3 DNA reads TGCAGTGCTAGTACACAGGGGGGTAAGGTTCAGCCCCAGCATTTT. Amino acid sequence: CSASTQGGKVQPQHF.

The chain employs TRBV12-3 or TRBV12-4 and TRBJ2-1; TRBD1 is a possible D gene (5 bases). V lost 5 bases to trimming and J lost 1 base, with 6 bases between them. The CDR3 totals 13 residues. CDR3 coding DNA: TGTGCCAGCAGTGACAGATCCTACAATGAGCAGTTCTTC. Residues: CASSDRSYNEQFF.

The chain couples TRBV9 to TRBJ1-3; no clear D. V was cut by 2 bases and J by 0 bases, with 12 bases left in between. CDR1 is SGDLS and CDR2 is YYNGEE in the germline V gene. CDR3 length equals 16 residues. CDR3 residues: CASSVLSRFSGNTIYF. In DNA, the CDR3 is TGTGCCAGCAGCGTGCTTTCGAGGTTCTCTGGAAACACCATATATTTT.

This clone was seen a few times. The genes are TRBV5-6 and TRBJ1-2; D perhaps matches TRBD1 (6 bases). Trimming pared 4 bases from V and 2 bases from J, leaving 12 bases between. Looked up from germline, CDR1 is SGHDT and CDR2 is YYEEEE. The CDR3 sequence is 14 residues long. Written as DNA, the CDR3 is TGTGCCAGCAGCGCAGCGGGACAAAACTATGGCTACACCTTC. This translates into CASSAAGQNYGYTF.

The CDR3 reads CAWSPGTAYYEQYF. DNA of the CDR3: TGTGCCTGGAGCCCCGGGACAGCTTACTACGAGCAGTACTTC. This sequence joins TRBV30 and TRBJ2-7; 7 bases line up with TRBD1. The CDR3 length is 14 residues. Germline loops: CDR1 GTSNPN, CDR2 SVGIG (reference sequence). The V segment lost 3 bases and the J segment 3 bases; nucleotides outside the gene matches: 8.

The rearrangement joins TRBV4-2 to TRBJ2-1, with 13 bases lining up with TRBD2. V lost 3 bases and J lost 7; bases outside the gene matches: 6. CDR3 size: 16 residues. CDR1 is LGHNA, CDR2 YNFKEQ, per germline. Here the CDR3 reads CASSQAGTSGVNEQFF. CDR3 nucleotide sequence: TGTGCCAGCAGCCAGGCCGGGACTAGCGGGGTTAATGAGCAGTTCTTC.

The CDR3 nucleotides read TGCGCCAGCAGCCAAGTGAGCGCCAAAAACATTCAGTACTTC. Its translation is CASSQVSAKNIQYF. This rearrangement joins TRBV4-1 to TRBJ2-4, with D unresolved. This CDR3 has 14 amino acids. Between the trimmed V and J ends, which lost 1 base and 1 base, there was a span of 5 bases. Germline V lookup: CDR1 MGHRA, CDR2 YSYEKL.

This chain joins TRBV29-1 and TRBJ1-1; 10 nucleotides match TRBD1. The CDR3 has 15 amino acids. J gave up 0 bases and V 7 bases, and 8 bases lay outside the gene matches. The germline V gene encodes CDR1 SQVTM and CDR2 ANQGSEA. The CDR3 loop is CSGQGARSMNTEAFF. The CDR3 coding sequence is TGCAGCGGACAGGGGGCCCGTTCTATGAACACTGAAGCTTTCTTT. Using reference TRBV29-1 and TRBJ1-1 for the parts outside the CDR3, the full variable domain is SAVISQKPSRDICQRGTSLTIQCQVDSQVTMMFWYRQQPGQSLTLIATANQGSEATYESGFVIDKFPISRPNLTFSTLTVSNMSPEDSSIYLCSGQGARSMNTEAFFGQGTRLTVV.

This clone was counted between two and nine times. This chain's CDR3 is CASRPGTGGLETQYF. CDR3 DNA: TGTGCCAGCAGGCCCGGGACAGGGGGCTTGGAGACCCAGTACTTC. The V and J genes are TRBV5-4 and TRBJ2-5; 12 nucleotides align to TRBD1. J lost 5 bases, V lost 5 bases, and 7 bases had no gene match. Germline values: CDR1 SGHNT, CDR2 YYREEE (reference sequence). The CDR3 consists of 15 residues.

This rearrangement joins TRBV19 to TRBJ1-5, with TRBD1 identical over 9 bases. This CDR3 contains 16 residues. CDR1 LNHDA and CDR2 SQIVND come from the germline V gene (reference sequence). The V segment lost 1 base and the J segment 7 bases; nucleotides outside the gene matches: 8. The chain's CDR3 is CASSIGDRDRVQPQHF. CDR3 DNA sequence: TGTGCCAGTAGTATAGGGGATAGGGACAGGGTACAGCCCCAGCATTTT.

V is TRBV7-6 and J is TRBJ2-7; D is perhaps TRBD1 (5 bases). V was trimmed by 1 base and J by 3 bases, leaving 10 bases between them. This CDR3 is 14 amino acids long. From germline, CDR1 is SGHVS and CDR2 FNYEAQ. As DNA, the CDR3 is TGTGCCAGCAGCTTAGGACAGAACTACTACGAGCAGTACTTC. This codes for CASSLGQNYYEQYF.

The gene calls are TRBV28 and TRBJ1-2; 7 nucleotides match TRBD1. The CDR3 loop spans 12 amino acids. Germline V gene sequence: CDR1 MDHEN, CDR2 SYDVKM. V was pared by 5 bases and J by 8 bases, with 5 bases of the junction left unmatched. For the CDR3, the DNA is TGTGCCAGCAGTGCCAGGGGGAGCGGCTACACCTTC. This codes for CASSARGSGYTF.

DNA for the CDR3: TGTGCCAGCAGCGTAGGTCCCCCAGCGACTAGCACAGATACGCAGTATTTT. It is translated as CASSVGPPATSTDTQYF. This chain uses TRBV9 with TRBJ2-3; D uncertain. Germline-derived CDR1 and CDR2 are SGDLS and YYNGEE. CDR3 size: 17 residues. Trimming left V 0 bases short and J 0 bases short, with 14 bases between.

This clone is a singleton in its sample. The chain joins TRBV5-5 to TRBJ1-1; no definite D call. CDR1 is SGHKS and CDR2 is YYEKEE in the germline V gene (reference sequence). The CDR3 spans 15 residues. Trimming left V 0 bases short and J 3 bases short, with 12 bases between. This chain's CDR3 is CASSLAGLADTEAFF. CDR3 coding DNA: TGTGCCAGCAGCTTGGCCGGGTTAGCAGACACTGAAGCTTTCTTT. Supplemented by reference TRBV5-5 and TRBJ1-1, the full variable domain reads DAGVTQSPTHLIKTRGQQVTLRCSPISGHKSVSWYQQVLGQGPQFIFQYYEKEERGRGNFPDRFSARQFPNYSSELNVNALLLGDSALYLCASSLAGLADTEAFFGQGTRLTVV.

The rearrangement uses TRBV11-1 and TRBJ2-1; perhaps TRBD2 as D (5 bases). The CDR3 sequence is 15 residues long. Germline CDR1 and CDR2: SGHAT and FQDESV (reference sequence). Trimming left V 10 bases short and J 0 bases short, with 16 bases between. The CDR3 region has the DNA TGTGCCACCTCACCCTCGGGAATCTCCTACAATGAGCAGTTCTTC. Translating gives CATSPSGISYNEQFF. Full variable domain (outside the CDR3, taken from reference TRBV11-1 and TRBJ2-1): EAEVAQSPRYKITEKSQAVAFWCDPISGHATLYWYRQILGQGPELLVQFQDESVVDDSQLPKDRFSAERLKGVDSTLKIQPAELGDSAMYLCATSPSGISYNEQFFGPGTRLTVL.

CDR3 sequence reads: CASSSGAVKVNTEAFF. The CDR3 coding sequence is TGTGCCAGCAGTTCTGGGGCCGTAAAAGTGAACACTGAAGCTTTCTTT. This chain links TRBV6-2 or TRBV6-3 with TRBJ1-1; the D gene is possibly TRBD1 (5 bases). This CDR3 spans 16 amino acids. Trimming removed 4 bases at V and 0 bases at J, with 15 bases between. Germline CDR1 MNHEY, CDR2 SVGEGT.

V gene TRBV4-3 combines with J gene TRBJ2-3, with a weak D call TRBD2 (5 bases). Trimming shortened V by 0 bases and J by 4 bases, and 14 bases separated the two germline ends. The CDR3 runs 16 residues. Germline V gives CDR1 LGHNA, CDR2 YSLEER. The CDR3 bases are TGCGCCAGCAGCCAAGATGGCCTGGGGAGTGCAGATACGCAGTATTTT. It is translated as CASSQDGLGSADTQYF.

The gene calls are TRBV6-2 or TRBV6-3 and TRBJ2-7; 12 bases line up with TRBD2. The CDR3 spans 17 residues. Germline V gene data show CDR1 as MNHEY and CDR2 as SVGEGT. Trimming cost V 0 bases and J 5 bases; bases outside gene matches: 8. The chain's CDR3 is CASSYSPKASGGDEQYF. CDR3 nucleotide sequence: TGTGCCAGCAGTTACTCTCCTAAGGCTAGCGGGGGGGACGAGCAGTACTTC.

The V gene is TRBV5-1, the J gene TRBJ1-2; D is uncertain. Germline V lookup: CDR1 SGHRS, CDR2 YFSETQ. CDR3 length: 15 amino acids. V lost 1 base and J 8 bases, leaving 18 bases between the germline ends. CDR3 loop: CASSLYGGWATGYTF. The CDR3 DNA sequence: TGCGCCAGCAGCTTGTACGGAGGTTGGGCAACGGGCTACACCTTC.

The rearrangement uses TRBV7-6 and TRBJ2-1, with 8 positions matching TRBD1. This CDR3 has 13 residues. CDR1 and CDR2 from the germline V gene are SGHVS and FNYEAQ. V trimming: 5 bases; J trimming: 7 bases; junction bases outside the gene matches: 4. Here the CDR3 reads CASSRTGGNEQFF. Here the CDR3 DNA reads TGTGCCAGCAGCCGCACAGGGGGAAATGAGCAGTTCTTC.

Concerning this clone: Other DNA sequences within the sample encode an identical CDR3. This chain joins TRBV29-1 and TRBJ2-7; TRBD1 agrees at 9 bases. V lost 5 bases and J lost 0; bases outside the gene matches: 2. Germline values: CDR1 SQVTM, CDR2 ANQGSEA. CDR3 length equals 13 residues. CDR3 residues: CSVPGQGSYEQYF. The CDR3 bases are TGCAGCGTTCCGGGACAGGGCTCCTACGAGCAGTACTTC.

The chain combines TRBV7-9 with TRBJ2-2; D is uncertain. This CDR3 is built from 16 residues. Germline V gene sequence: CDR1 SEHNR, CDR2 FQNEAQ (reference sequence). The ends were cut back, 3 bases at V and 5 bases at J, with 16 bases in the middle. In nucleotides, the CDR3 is TGTGCCAGCAGCTTTGCTGCGGCTTCGCGTACCGGGGAGCTGTTTTTT. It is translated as CASSFAAASRTGELFF.

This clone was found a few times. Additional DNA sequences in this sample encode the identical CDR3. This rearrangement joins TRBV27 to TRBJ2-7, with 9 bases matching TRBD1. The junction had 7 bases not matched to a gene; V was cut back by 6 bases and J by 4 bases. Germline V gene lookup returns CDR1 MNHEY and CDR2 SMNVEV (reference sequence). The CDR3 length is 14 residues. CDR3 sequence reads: CASRPGTGSYEQYF. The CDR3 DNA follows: TGTGCCAGCAGACCCGGGACAGGGAGTTACGAGCAGTACTTC.